The sequence of this T cell receptor (beta chain) was determined in a study of T cell responses to AZD1222 COVID-19 vaccine. General study results and limits: White British ancestry dominated among donors, who included more females, and clonal diversity was possibly underestimated. Samples come after the peak T cell response, not at day 14.

Regarding this clone: Its antigen is not known.

Here immunoSEQ multiplex PCR was the method, and the copy in TCRdb shows in-frame clones only, minus some. The profile covers some 150,000 clones, with around 94% appearing a single time and over 1% taken by the ten largest. The receptor was isolated from an adult in good health. The sample here was peripheral blood, taken on day 0 of AZD1222 vaccination.

The CDR3, as DNA: TGTGCCAGCAGTCGTCTAGCGGTCGATACCTACAATGAGCAGTTCTTC. Amino acids: CASSRLAVDTYNEQFF. This chain joins TRBV7-8 and TRBJ2-1, with TRBD2 matching over 7 bases. CDR3 size: 16 residues. From germline, CDR1 is SGHVS and CDR2 FQNEAQ. V trimming: 6 bases; J trimming: 2 bases; junction bases outside the gene matches: 10.